The T cell receptor beta chain under discussion was sequenced for a study of cytomegalovirus exposure and HLA in healthy donors. In the study overall: The same platform was used for the 130 or so validation repertoires and the roughly 640 first-cohort repertoires, a later analysis reported. The study, taken as a whole, reports: Cytomegalovirus-associated TCR beta chains were listed, numbering roughly 150. Testing in vitro showed a few CMV-associated chains specific for CMV antigens. The tendency of first-cohort TCR clusters to co-occur in the 90 to 150 validation repertoires was the finding of a later analysis.

Trimming shortened V by 0 bases and J by 5 bases, and 12 bases separated the two germline ends. The CDR3 is 15 amino acids. Germline CDR1 SGDLS, CDR2 YYNGEE. Profiled with immunoSEQ multiplex PCR; TCRdb holds only in-frame clones, not every one. This sample has 90,000 to 150,000 clones, with over 75% found just once. To note about this clone: Its antigen is as yet unknown.

The source material was PBMCs. The source of this sequence is a woman under 30 in good health and CMV-seropositive. The V and J genes are TRBV9 and TRBJ2-1; a weak D match, TRBD2 (6 bases). The CDR3 DNA follows: TGTGCCAGCAGCGTAGTGGACTATCCCAACAATGAGCAGTTCTTC. This encodes CASSVVDYPNNEQFF.